This entry lists 17 T cell receptor beta chains sequenced from one sample in a study of blood T cell repertoires in COVID-19 (dated by TCRdb to 2018 to 2021). Libraries came from the immunoSEQ multiplex PCR assay. Entries here come from immuneACCESS through TCRdb and include only in-frame sequences with V and J called. Some clones fail to appear in such tables; in the studies checked, an unresolved V gene covers under half of the shortfall, and the cause of the remainder is unknown. The table for this sample lists about 69,000 clones; 60% to 85% of them were counted only once. 15% to 20% of the sample rests with the top ten. Sequencing was performed on peripheral blood. The receptors stem from a man between 60 and 75 years old with acute or convalescent COVID-19.

The J gene is TRBJ1-2, the V gene TRBV7-9; a possible D gene is TRBD1 (5 bases). The CDR3 is made up of 15 amino acids. The V gene lost 4 bases and the J gene lost 4 bases, with 16 bases spanning the gap. CDR1 is SEHNR, CDR2 FQNEAQ, per germline (reference sequence). In DNA form, the CDR3 reads TGTGCCAGCAGCTGGGGGGGAGGCGAGGGCTATGGCTACACCTTC. This translates into CASSWGGGEGYGYTF.

This clone is a singleton in its sample. J is TRBJ2-6 and V is TRBV2, with D tentatively TRBD1 (6 bases). Germline V gives CDR1 SNHLY, CDR2 FYNNEI. V was clipped by 3 bases and J by 0 bases, with 18 bases between them. This CDR3 region has 19 residues. CDR3 sequence reads: CASSDWIQGRSSGANVLTF. For the CDR3, the DNA is TGTGCCAGCAGTGATTGGATCCAGGGGAGAAGCTCTGGGGCCAACGTCCTGACTTTC. Variable domain in full (rest from reference TRBV2 and TRBJ2-6): EPEVTQTPSHQVTQMGQEVILRCVPISNHLYFYWYRQILGQKVEFLVSFYNNEISEKSEIFDDQFSVERPDGSNFTLKIRSTKLEDSAMYFCASSDWIQGRSSGANVLTFGAGSRLTVL.

The chain recombines TRBV6-2 or TRBV6-3 with TRBJ2-7; TRBD1 aligns across 7 bases. Trimming removed 2 bases from V and 2 bases from J; junction bases left unmatched: 6. Germline values: CDR1 MNHEY, CDR2 SVGEGT. The CDR3 spans 15 residues. CDR3 sequence reads: CASSYLLDRAYEQYF. The CDR3 DNA follows: TGTGCCAGCAGTTACCTCCTCGACAGGGCCTACGAGCAGTACTTC.

V gene TRBV9 combines with J gene TRBJ1-2, with D uncertain. The V end was cut by 4 bases, the J end by 2 bases, with 12 bases between. Germline V gene data show CDR1 as SGDLS and CDR2 as YYNGEE. The CDR3 extends over 14 amino acids. CDR3 protein: CASSPADLNYGYTF. CDR3 in DNA: TGTGCCAGCAGCCCCGCGGACTTAAACTATGGCTACACCTTC. The variable domain in full, with the rest retrieved from reference TRBV9 and TRBJ1-2, is DSGVTQTPKHLITATGQRVTLRCSPRSGDLSVYWYQQSLDQGLQFLIQYYNGEERAKGNILERFSAQQFPDLHSELNLSSLELGDSALYFCASSPADLNYGYTFGSGTRLTVV.

CDR3 DNA: TGTGCCAGCAGCGCGGACAGTTGGAATCAGCCCCAGCATTTT. Its protein product is CASSADSWNQPQHF. The chain links TRBV2 to TRBJ1-5; weak D call: TRBD1 (6 bases). The V gene lost 6 bases and the J gene lost 4 bases, with 13 bases spanning the gap. The CDR3 is 14 residues long. CDR1 is SNHLY, CDR2 FYNNEI, per germline.

The CDR3 nucleotides read TGTGCCAGCAGCGGGACAGGGCACTATGGCTACACCTTC. Amino acid sequence: CASSGTGHYGYTF. This chain uses TRBV11-2 with TRBJ1-2, with 9 bases that match TRBD1. Germline CDR1 and CDR2: SGHAT and FQNNGV. J was trimmed by 3 bases and V by 5 bases; bases with no gene match: 1. The CDR3 covers 13 residues.

This sequence joins TRBV4-1 and TRBJ1-1, with D perhaps matching TRBD1 (6 bases). Germline V gene lookup returns CDR1 MGHRA and CDR2 YSYEKL. The V end lost 2 bases, the J end lost 3 bases, and 16 bases lay between the germline ends. The CDR3 loop spans 16 amino acids. CDR3 nucleotides: TGCGCCAGCAGCCAATCCCTTTACAGGGAAGACACTGAAGCTTTCTTT. Its translation: CASSQSLYREDTEAFF.

This clone is a singleton in its sample. V is TRBV5-1 and J is TRBJ1-6, with TRBD1 matching over 10 bases. With V trimmed by 4 bases and J by 6 bases, 7 bases remained unmatched. The CDR3 is 16 residues long. The germline V gene has CDR1 SGHRS and CDR2 YFSETQ. The CDR3 loop is CASSPWTGGANSPLHF. The CDR3 DNA is TGCGCCAGCAGCCCCTGGACAGGGGGAGCTAATTCACCCCTCCACTTT.

The chain uses TRBV5-1 and TRBJ1-1, with D unresolved. V was cut by 6 bases and J by 3 bases, with 21 bases left in between. CDR1 SGHRS and CDR2 YFSETQ come from the germline V gene. The CDR3 has 16 residues. The CDR3: CASTPEEGIIYTEAFF. In nucleotides, the CDR3 is TGCGCCAGCACCCCGGAGGAGGGTATAATCTACACTGAAGCTTTCTTT.

The chain recombines TRBV6-5 with TRBJ2-2; D ambiguous. The CDR3 has 16 amino acids. Trimming removed 4 bases at V and 6 bases at J, with 18 bases between. Germline assignment: CDR1 MNHEY and CDR2 SVGAGI. This CDR3 is CASSSKLSPWSGELFF. CDR3 nucleotide sequence: TGTGCCAGCAGTTCCAAACTAAGCCCTTGGTCCGGGGAGCTGTTTTTT.

This clone showed up just a few times. The chain has TRBV4-1 and TRBJ2-7; D uncertain. Per germline, CDR1 MGHRA and CDR2 YSYEKL. The ends were cut back, 3 bases at V and 2 bases at J, with 8 bases in the middle. The CDR3 has 13 residues. The CDR3 DNA is TGCGCCAGCAGCCAGGTACCTACCTACGAGCAGTACTTC. It specifies CASSQVPTYEQYF.

The chain links TRBV4-3 to TRBJ2-3; no clear D gene. The CDR3 is made up of 15 amino acids. V was pared by 0 bases and J by 3 bases, with 10 bases between. Germline CDR1 and CDR2: LGHNA and YSLEER. Written as DNA, the CDR3 is TGCGCCAGCAGCCAAGAATATCTAACTACAGATACGCAGTATTTT. The encoded protein is CASSQEYLTTDTQYF.

V and J are TRBV25-1 and TRBJ1-3; 9 positions agree with TRBD1. In germline, CDR1 is MGHDK, CDR2 SYGVNS. J lost 4 bases, V lost 3 bases, and 7 bases had no gene match. The CDR3 runs to 16 residues. The CDR3 is CASSDLTGGWGNTIYF. The CDR3 DNA follows: TGTGCCAGCAGTGATCTAACAGGGGGCTGGGGAAACACCATATATTTT. Full variable domain (outside the CDR3, taken from reference TRBV25-1 and TRBJ1-3): EADIYQTPRYLVIGTGKKITLECSQTMGHDKMYWYQQDPGMELHLIHYSYGVNSTEKGDLSSESTVSRIRTEHFPLTLESARPSHTSQYLCASSDLTGGWGNTIYFGEGSWLTVV.

The chain links TRBV10-2 to TRBJ1-5; D ambiguous. There are 13 residues in the CDR3. Germline CDR1 WSHSY, CDR2 SAAADI. V lost 3 bases to trimming and J lost 3 bases, with 6 bases between them. The CDR3 spells CASSEQNNQPQHF. Written as DNA, the CDR3 is TGCGCCAGCAGTGAACAAAACAATCAGCCCCAGCATTTT.

The chain employs TRBV29-1 and TRBJ1-5; D is uncertain. V lost 6 bases, J lost 3 bases, and 12 bases lay in between. Germline loops: CDR1 SQVTM, CDR2 ANQGSEA. The CDR3 sequence is 13 residues long. The CDR3 DNA sequence: TGCAGCGTCCTCACGCAGAACAATCAGCCCCAGCATTTT. Protein: CSVLTQNNQPQHF.

The chain is built from TRBV9 and TRBJ1-3, with D tentatively TRBD1 (5 bases). The CDR3 contains 15 residues. Trimming pared 3 bases from V and 4 bases from J, leaving 14 bases between. CDR1 and CDR2 from the germline V gene are SGDLS and YYNGEE. Here the CDR3 DNA reads TGTGCCAGCAGCGGCCGACAGTACTCCGGAAACACCATATATTTT. It specifies CASSGRQYSGNTIYF.

The chain has TRBV11-2 and TRBJ2-6; D unresolved. Germline loops: CDR1 SGHAT, CDR2 FQNNGV. Trimming shortened V by 5 bases and J by 6 bases, and 11 bases separated the two germline ends. The CDR3 is made up of 14 amino acids. This CDR3 is CASSPFSVANVLTF. CDR3 DNA sequence: TGTGCCAGCAGCCCTTTCTCCGTGGCCAACGTCCTGACTTTC. The complete variable domain, with remaining parts taken from reference TRBV11-2 and TRBJ2-6, reads EAGVAQSPRYKIIEKRQSVAFWCNPISGHATLYWYQQILGQGPKLLIQFQNNGVVDDSQLPKDRFSAERLKGVDSTLKIQPAKLEDSAVYLCASSPFSVANVLTFGAGSRLTVL.